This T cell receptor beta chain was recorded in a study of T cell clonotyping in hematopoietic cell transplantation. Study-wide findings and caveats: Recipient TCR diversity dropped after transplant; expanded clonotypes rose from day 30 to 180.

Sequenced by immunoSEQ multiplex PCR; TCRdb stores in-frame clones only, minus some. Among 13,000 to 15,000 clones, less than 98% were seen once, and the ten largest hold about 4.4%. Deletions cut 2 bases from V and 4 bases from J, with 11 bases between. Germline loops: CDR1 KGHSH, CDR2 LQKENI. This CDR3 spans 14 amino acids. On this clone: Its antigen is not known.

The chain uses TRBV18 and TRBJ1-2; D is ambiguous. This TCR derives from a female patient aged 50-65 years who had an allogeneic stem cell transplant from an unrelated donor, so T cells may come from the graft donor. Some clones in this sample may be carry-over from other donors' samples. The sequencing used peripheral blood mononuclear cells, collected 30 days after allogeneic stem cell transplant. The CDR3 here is CASSPSADFYGYTF. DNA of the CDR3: TGTGCCAGCTCACCAAGCGCAGACTTCTATGGCTACACCTTC.